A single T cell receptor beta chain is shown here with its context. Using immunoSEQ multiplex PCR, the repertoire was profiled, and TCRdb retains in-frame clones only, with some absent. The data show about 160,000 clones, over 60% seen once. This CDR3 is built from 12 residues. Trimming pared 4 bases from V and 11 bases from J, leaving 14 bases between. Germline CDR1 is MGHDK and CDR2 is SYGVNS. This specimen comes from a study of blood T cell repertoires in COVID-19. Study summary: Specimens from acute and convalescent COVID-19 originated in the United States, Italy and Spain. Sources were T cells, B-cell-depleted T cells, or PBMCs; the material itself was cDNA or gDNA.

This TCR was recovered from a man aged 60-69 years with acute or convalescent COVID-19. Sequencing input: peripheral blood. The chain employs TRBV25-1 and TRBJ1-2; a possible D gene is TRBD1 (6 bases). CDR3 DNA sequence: TGTGCCAGCAGTGCCCGGGACATCGAATACACCTTC. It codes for CASSARDIEYTF.